This TCR beta chain was sequenced in a study of blood T cell repertoires in COVID-19 (dated by TCRdb to the early 2020s). About the full investigation: The collaborator samples originated in the United States, Italy and Spain and spanned the acute and convalescent phases of COVID-19. A de-identified subject ID, COVID-19 status, age in years and sex were almost always included in the sample metadata. Where available, HLA class I and class II types were taken from metadata supplied by the sample provider and were not determined by assay-based typing. The samples were drawn from the first 160 participants of the ongoing ImmuneRACE study and from some 1,300 subjects provided by 6 global collaborators. Deeply sampled blood TCRbeta repertoires from subjects exposed to, actively infected with, or recovered from COVID-19 were included in the dataset. The material from the prospective study consisted of cDNA or gDNA derived from T cells, B-cell-depleted T cells, or PBMCs. The repertoires were made available in a free public database intended to serve as a resource for research on the immune response to SARS-CoV-2.

Results and caveats for the whole study, not just this receptor: How much clinical and demographic metadata was included differed by source and by participant, and the metadata was provided uncurated.

The immunoSEQ Assay, a bias-controlled multiplex PCR, was used to amplify TCRbeta CDR3 regions from genomic DNA. The paper's processing steps were these. The number of nucleated cells in each sample was estimated by amplification of reference gene primers within the assay. To quantify the absolute abundance of each unique TCRbeta CDR3 rearrangement, sequence reads were collapsed and filtered. For each sample, productive Simpson clonality was calculated as the square root of Simpson's diversity index across productive rearrangements. Sourced from immuneACCESS, this table was stored by TCRdb with only in-frame sequences that have V and J called. A share of the clones is absent; for the studies checked, an unresolved V gene accounts for under half, and the remainder has no known explanation. Clone size and the V and J calls come from that table; the DNA yielded D and trimming. This sample is represented by fewer than 80,000 clones; 78% of them were singletons. The top ten clones comprise 14% of the sample.

On this clone: Its antigen specificity is not known. Base qualities are not provided; no much larger clone lies one nucleotide away.

From the germline V gene, CDR1 is KGHDR and CDR2 is SFDVKD. There are 13 amino acids in the CDR3, from cysteine to phenylalanine inclusive. The sequence is cut down to CDR3 DNA, 39 bases in frame from base 1. V is clipped by 6 bases and J by 7 bases, and the sequence between their germline boundaries is 14 bases long. In Seattle, one collaborating source enrolled patients while the infection was active and tracked those patients longitudinally over the course of disease. Each collaborating institution followed its own protocols to collect whole blood in K2EDTA tubes. For TCRbeta analysis, collaborators shipped samples in one of three forms: frozen whole blood, isolated PBMCs, or DNA extracted from either of those sample types.

The chain joins TRBV24-1 to TRBJ2-5; the D gene is perhaps TRBD2, on 5 matching bases. This TCR derives from a man between 60 and 70 years old with COVID-19, enrolled during active disease. The sample comprised peripheral blood. The DNA reads as follows: TGTGCCACCAGTCCGAGGGATAGTCGGACCCAGTACTTC. This encodes CATSPRDSRTQYF.